The rows below give T cell receptor beta chains drawn from one sample of a study of identical twins. TCRdb re-derived calls from the 5' RACE reads in MiXCR, one entry per CDR3 protein. The sample includes about 340,000 distinct CDR3 sequences, roughly 10% of them seen just once. Sequencing used naive T cells sorted from blood. The receptors here all came from a woman in her fifties or sixties in good health. CDR3s include the opening cysteine and the closing phenylalanine or tryptophan.

16 TRBJ2-5 TRBV4-1 CASSQGDSPLGETQYF
18 TRBJ2-1 TRBV6-4 CASSERTSLYRSYNEQFF
15 TRBJ2-3 TRBV11-3 CASSYGGRAKDTQYF
16 TRBJ1-1 TRBV18 CASSPTGTGGNTEAFF
14 TRBJ1-1 TRBV4-1 CASSQDPSGTEAFF
13 TRBJ2-2 TRBV7-2 CASSLAFTGELFF
16 TRBJ1-2 TRBV28 CASSPGTGRGSYGYTF
15 TRBJ2-1 TRBV11-2 CASSSRRGIINEQFF
19 TRBJ2-3 TRBV14 CASSQVRTSGMRMKDTQYF
11 TRBJ2-2 TRBV29-1 CSFRDTGEPFF
19 TRBJ2-5 TRBV5-5 CASSLQGLAGVMYQETQYF
14 TRBJ2-1 TRBV10-3 CAINRQGVYNEQFF
16 TRBJ1-3 TRBV3-1 CASSHRQSLIGNTIYF
14 TRBJ2-2 TRBV27 CASSLRSVTGELFF
17 TRBJ2-6 TRBV10-3 CAISGEGAVSVANVLTF
14 TRBJ2-3 TRBV2 CASSVAGVTDTQYF
15 TRBJ2-7 TRBV27 CASSFEGGGIYEQYF
16 TRBJ2-2 TRBV4-2 CASSQWGAGNTGELFF
14 TRBJ2-1 TRBV6-5 CASSYSNPPTKKFF
15 TRBJ2-2 TRBV5-5 CASSLAGQGAWELFF
13 TRBJ1-1 TRBV11-3 CASSSQRNTEAFF
14 TRBJ1-1 TRBV15 CATSRAGRGTEAFF
15 TRBJ2-2 TRBV7-2 CASSLVVGSTGELFF
16 TRBJ1-5 TRBV12-3/TRBV12-4 CASSLGRWVGNQPQHF